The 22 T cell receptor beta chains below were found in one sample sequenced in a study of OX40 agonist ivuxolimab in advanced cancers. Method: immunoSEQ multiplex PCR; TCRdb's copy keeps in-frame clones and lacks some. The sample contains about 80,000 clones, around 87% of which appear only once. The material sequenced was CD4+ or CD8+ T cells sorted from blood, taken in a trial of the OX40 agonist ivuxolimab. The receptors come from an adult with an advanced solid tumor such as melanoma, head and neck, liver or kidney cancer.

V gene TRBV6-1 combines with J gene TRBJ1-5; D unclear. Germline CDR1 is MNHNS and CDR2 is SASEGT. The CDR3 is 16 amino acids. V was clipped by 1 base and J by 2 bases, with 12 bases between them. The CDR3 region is CASSEVLQFRNQPQHF. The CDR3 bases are TGTGCCAGCAGTGAAGTACTTCAATTTCGCAATCAGCCCCAGCATTTT.

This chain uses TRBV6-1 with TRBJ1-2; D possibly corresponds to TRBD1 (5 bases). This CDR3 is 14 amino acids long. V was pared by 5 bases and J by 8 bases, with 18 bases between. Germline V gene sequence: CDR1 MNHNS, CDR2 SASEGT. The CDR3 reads CASSRDSPVSGYTF. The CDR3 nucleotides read TGTGCCAGCAGTAGGGACTCCCCAGTCAGCGGCTACACCTTC.

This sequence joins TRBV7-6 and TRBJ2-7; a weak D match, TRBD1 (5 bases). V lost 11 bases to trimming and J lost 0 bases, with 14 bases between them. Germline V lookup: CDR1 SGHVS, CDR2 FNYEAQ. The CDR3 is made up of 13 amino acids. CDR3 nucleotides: TGTGCCCGCTCAGACAGTAACTCCTACGAGCAGTACTTC. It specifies CARSDSNSYEQYF.

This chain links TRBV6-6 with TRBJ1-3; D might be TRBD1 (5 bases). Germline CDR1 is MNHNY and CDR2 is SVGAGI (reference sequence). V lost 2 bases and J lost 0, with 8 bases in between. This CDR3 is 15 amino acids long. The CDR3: CASSYRDSSGNTIYF. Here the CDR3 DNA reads TGTGCCAGCAGTTACAGGGACTCCTCTGGAAACACCATATATTTT.

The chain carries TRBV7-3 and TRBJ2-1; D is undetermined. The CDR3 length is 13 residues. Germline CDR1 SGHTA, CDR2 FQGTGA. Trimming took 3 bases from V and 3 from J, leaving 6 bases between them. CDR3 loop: CASSFGLYNEQFF. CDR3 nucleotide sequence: TGTGCCAGCAGCTTTGGGCTCTACAATGAGCAGTTCTTC.

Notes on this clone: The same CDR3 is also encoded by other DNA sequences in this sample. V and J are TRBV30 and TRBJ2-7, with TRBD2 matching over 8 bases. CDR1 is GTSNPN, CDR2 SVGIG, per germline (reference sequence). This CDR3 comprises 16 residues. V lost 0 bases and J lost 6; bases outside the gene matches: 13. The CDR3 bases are TGTGCCTGGAGTGTGCGGCGGGGGGCGTGGGGAGGCGAGCAGTACTTC. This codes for CAWSVRRGAWGGEQYF.

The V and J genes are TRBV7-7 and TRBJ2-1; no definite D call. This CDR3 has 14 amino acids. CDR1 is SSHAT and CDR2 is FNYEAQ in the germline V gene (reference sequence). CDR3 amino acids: CAPTCIRSYNEQFF. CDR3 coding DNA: TGTGCTCCAACCTGTATCCGCTCCTACAATGAGCAGTTCTTC.

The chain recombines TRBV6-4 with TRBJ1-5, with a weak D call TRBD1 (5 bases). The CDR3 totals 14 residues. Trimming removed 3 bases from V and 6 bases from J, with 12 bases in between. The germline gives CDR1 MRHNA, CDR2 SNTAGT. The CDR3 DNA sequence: TGTGCCAGCAGTGAAGCAATGGGGGTTCAGCCCCAGCATTTT. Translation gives CASSEAMGVQPQHF.

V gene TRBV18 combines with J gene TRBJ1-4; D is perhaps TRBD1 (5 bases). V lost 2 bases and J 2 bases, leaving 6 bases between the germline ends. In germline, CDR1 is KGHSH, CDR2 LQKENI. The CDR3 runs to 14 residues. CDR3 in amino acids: CASSPGGTNEKLFF. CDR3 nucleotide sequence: TGTGCCAGCTCACCAGGGGGGACTAATGAAAAACTGTTTTTT. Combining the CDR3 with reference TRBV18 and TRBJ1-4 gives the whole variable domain NAGVMQNPRHLVRRRGQEARLRCSPMKGHSHVYWYRQLPEEGLKFMVYLQKENIIDESGMPKERFSAEFPKEGPSILRIQQVVRGDSAAYFCASSPGGTNEKLFFGSGTQLSVL.

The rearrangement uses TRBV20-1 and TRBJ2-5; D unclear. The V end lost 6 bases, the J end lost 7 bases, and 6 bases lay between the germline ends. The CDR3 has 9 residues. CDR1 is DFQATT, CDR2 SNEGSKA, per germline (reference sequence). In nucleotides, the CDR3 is TGCAGTGCCTCGGGGACCCAGTACTTC. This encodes CSASGTQYF.

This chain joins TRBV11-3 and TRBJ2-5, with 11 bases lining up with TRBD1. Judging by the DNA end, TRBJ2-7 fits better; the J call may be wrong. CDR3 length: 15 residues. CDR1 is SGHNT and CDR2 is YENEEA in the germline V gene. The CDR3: CASSLGTGGNYEQYF. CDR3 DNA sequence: TGTGCCAGCAGCCTTGGGACAGGGGGAAACTACGAGCAGTACTTC.

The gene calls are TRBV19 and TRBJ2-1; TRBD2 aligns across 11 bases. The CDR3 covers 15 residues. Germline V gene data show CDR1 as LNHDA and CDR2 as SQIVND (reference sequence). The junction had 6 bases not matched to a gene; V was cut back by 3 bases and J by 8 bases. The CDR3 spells CASSIGLAGSDEQFF. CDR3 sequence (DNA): TGTGCCAGTAGTATCGGACTAGCGGGTTCGGATGAGCAGTTCTTC.

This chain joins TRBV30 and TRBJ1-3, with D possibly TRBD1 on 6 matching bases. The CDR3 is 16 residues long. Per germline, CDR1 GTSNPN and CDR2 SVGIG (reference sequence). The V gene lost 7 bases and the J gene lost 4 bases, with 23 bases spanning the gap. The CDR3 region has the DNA TGTGCCTCTTCCAGGGGAGGCAGAAGTTTGGGAAACACCATATATTTT. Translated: CASSRGGRSLGNTIYF.

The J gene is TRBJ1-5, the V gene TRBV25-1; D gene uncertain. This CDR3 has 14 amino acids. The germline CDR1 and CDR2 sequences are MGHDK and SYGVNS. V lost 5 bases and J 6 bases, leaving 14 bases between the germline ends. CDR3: CASSSMGSFQPQHF. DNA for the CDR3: TGTGCCAGCAGTTCCATGGGGAGTTTTCAGCCCCAGCATTTT.

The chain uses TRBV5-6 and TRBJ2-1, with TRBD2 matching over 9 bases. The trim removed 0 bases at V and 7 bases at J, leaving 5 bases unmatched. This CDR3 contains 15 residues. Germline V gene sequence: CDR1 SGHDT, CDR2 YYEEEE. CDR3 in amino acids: CASSLGLAGKNEQFF. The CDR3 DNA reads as TGTGCCAGCAGCTTGGGGCTAGCGGGAAAAAATGAGCAGTTCTTC.

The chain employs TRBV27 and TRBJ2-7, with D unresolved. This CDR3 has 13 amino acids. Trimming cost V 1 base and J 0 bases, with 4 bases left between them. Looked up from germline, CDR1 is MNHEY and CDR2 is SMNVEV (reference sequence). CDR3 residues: CASSLFLSYEQYF. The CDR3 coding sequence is TGTGCCAGCAGTTTATTCCTCTCCTACGAGCAGTACTTC.

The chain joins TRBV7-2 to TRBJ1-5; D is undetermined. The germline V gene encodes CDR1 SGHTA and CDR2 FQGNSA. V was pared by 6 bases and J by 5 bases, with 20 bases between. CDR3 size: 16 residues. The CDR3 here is CASRLITPGRHQPQHF. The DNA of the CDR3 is TGTGCCAGCAGGCTTATAACCCCCGGGCGTCATCAGCCCCAGCATTTT.

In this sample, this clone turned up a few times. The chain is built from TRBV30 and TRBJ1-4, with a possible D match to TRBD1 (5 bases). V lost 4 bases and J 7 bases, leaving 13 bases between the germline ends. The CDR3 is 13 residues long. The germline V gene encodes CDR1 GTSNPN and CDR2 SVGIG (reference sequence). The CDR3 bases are TGTGCCTGGATGAGAGGGGATATTGAAAAACTGTTTTTT. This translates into CAWMRGDIEKLFF. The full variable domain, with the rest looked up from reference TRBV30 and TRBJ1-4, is SQTIHQWPATLVQPVGSPLSLECTVEGTSNPNLYWYRQAAGRGLQLLFYSVGIGQISSEVPQNLSASRPQDRQFILSSKKLLLSDSGFYLCAWMRGDIEKLFFGSGTQLSVL.

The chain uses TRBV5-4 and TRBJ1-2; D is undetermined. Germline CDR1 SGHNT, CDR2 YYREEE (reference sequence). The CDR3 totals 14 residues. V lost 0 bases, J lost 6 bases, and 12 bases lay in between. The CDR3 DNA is TGTGCCAGCAGCTTGGGGATCGGTGGGGATGGCTACACCTTC. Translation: CASSLGIGGDGYTF.

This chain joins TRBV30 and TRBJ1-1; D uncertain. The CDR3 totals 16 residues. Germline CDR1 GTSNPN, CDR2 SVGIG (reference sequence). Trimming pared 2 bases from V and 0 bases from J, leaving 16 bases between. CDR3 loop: CAWSPNTRHLNTEAFF. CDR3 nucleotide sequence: TGTGCCTGGAGTCCGAATACCCGACACCTGAACACTGAAGCTTTCTTT. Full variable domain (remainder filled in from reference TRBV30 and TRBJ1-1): SQTIHQWPATLVQPVGSPLSLECTVEGTSNPNLYWYRQAAGRGLQLLFYSVGIGQISSEVPQNLSASRPQDRQFILSSKKLLLSDSGFYLCAWSPNTRHLNTEAFFGQGTRLTVV.

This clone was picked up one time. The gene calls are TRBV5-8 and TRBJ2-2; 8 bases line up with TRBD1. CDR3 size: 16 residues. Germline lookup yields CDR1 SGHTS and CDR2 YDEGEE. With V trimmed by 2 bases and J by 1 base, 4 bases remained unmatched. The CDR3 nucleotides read TGTGCCAGCAGCTTTCACAGGGGGAAGAACACCGGGGAGCTGTTTTTT. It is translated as CASSFHRGKNTGELFF.

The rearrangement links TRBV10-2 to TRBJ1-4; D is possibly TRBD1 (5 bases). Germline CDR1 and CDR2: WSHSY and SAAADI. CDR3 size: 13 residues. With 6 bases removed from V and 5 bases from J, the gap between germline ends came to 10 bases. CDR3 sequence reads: CASRRDWNEKLFF. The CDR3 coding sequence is TGCGCCAGCAGGAGGGACTGGAATGAAAAACTGTTTTTT.